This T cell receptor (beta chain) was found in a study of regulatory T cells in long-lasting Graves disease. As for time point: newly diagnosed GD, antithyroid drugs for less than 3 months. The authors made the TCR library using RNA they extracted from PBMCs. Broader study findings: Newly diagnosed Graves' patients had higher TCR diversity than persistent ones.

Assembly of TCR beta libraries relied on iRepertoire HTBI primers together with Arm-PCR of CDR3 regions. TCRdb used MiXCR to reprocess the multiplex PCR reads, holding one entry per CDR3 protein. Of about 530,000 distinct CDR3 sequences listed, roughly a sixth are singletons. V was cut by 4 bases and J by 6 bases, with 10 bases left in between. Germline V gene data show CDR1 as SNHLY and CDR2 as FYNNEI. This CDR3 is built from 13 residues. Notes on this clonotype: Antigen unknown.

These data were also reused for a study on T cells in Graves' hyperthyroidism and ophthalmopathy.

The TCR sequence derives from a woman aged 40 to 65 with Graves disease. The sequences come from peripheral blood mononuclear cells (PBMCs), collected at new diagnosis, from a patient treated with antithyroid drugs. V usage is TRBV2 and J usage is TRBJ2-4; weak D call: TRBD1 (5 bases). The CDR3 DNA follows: TGTGCCAGCAGTGCCGACAGTTTAAACATTCAGTACTTC. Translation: CASSADSLNIQYF. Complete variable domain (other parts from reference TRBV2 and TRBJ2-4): EPEVTQTPSHQVTQMGQEVILRCVPISNHLYFYWYRQILGQKVEFLVSFYNNEISEKSEIFDDQFSVERPDGSNFTLKIRSTKLEDSAMYFCASSADSLNIQYFGAGTRLSVL.